This T cell receptor beta chain was captured by sequencing in a study of cytomegalovirus exposure and HLA in healthy donors. V lost 3 bases and J 0 bases, leaving 17 bases between the germline ends. Germline CDR1 reads SEHNR; CDR2 reads FQNEAQ (reference sequence). The CDR3 is 17 amino acids. Vbeta (60) and Jbeta (13) primers were used in the PCR. Produced via immunoSEQ multiplex PCR; TCRdb's table is partial and in-frame only. The sample includes 130,000 to 150,000 clones, around 76% of them seen just once. Only one count was recorded for this clone. Its target is unknown. Findings of the study overall: By a later analysis, the bulk of CMV-associated TCR beta chains appeared HLA-restricted. In a later analysis, donors in an Asian-associated ancestry cluster reportedly had fewer N-insertions in productive TCRs than the cohort mean.

This receptor was taken from a male donor in good health and CMV-seronegative. The gene calls are TRBV7-9 and TRBJ1-1; D may be TRBD1 (5 bases). Sequencing was carried out using PBMCs. Written as DNA, the CDR3 is TGTGCCAGCAGCTTGCGCCCGGGACTTCCTATGAACACTGAAGCTTTCTTT. This gives the protein CASSLRPGLPMNTEAFF. Complete variable domain (other parts from reference TRBV7-9 and TRBJ1-1): DTGVSQNPRHKITKRGQNVTFRCDPISEHNRLYWYRQTLGQGPEFLTYFQNEAQLEKSRLLSDRFSAERPKGSFSTLEIQRTEQGDSAMYLCASSLRPGLPMNTEAFFGQGTRLTVV.